Below are 21 T cell receptor beta chains sequenced from a single sample in a study of response to subunit inactivated influenza vaccine (dated by TCRdb to between 2017 and 2018). Library construction relied on RT-PCR. The sequencing machine was an Illumina HiSeq 2500. TCRdb redid the processing of the public reads, applying fastp at Q25 and MiXCR, and retained in-frame beta chains. Rows are combined by CDR3 protein, so each entry shows the most common genes and DNA. The sample has 300,000 to 350,000 distinct CDR3 sequences on record, just over 20% of them singletons. Jointly, the top ten make up 9.5% to 13% of the sample. Sequencing used PBMCs from blood, obtained less than 22 months after vaccination. Source of these receptors: a man between 50 and 70 years old who received an inactivated influenza vaccine. Donor details come from another sample of the same person, matched by shared clones.

The chain joins TRBV28 to TRBJ2-7, with D perhaps TRBD1 or TRBD2 (5 bases each). CDR3 length: 14 amino acids. Per germline, CDR1 MDHEN and CDR2 SYDVKM. V was cut by 6 bases and J by 0 bases, with 12 bases left in between. CDR3 region: CASRPGTHSYEQYF. DNA for the CDR3: TGTGCCAGCAGACCAGGGACCCACTCCTACGAGCAGTACTTC.

This clonotype has just a few counts. The rearrangement links TRBV2 to TRBJ2-7; a possible D gene is TRBD1 (5 bases). Trimming removed 0 bases from V and 6 bases from J, with 12 bases in between. Germline-derived CDR1 and CDR2 are SNHLY and FYNNEI. This CDR3 region has 14 residues. CDR3 residues: CASSEALGQGEQYF. CDR3 bases: TGTGCCAGCAGTGAAGCGCTCGGCCAGGGCGAGCAGTACTTC.

V is TRBV7-9 and J is TRBJ2-3; 12 bases agree with TRBD2. The CDR3 loop spans 15 amino acids. The junction had 2 bases not matched to a gene; V was cut back by 4 bases and J by 3 bases. Germline-derived CDR1 and CDR2 are SEHNR and FQNEAQ (reference sequence). The CDR3 DNA is TGTGCCAGCAGCTCCACTAGCGGGAGGACAGATACGCAGTATTTT. It encodes CASSSTSGRTDTQYF.

J is TRBJ2-3 and V is TRBV18; no reliable D call. Germline V gene lookup returns CDR1 KGHSH and CDR2 LQKENI. Trimming pared 1 base from V and 3 bases from J, leaving 20 bases between. The CDR3 consists of 18 residues. The CDR3 spells CASSPQLYSRNGTDTQYF. The CDR3 coding sequence is TGTGCCAGCTCACCACAACTCTATTCCCGGAACGGGACAGATACGCAGTATTTT.

This clonotype showed up just a few times. This chain uses TRBV25-1 with TRBJ1-1; D is possibly TRBD1 (6 bases). Trimming shortened V by 2 bases and J by 3 bases, and 19 bases separated the two germline ends. This CDR3 comprises 17 residues. Germline loops: CDR1 MGHDK, CDR2 SYGVNS. In nucleotides, the CDR3 is TGTGCCAGCAGTGAACTGAACATGGGGGGCGCGCACACTGAAGCTTTCTTT. It yields the protein CASSELNMGGAHTEAFF. Based on the CDR3 plus reference TRBV25-1 and TRBJ1-1, the full variable domain is EADIYQTPRYLVIGTGKKITLECSQTMGHDKMYWYQQDPGMELHLIHYSYGVNSTEKGDLSSESTVSRIRTEHFPLTLESARPSHTSQYLCASSELNMGGAHTEAFFGQGTRLTVV.

The chain employs TRBV2 and TRBJ1-5; TRBD1 matches 7 bases. This CDR3 has 14 residues. The J segment lost 3 bases and the V segment lost 6 bases, leaving 5 bases of the junction unmatched. The germline gives CDR1 SNHLY, CDR2 FYNNEI. This CDR3 reads CASSDRDFNQPQHF. CDR3 coding DNA: TGTGCCAGCAGCGACAGGGACTTCAATCAGCCCCAGCATTTT.

The sample holds a few counts of this clonotype. The CDR3 DNA is TGCGCCAGCAGCCAATCAACAGGGCGATGGGAGATCGGCTACACCTTC. This codes for CASSQSTGRWEIGYTF. The rearrangement links TRBV4-3 to TRBJ1-2; maybe TRBD1 (6 bases). This CDR3 region has 16 residues. V was pared by 2 bases and J by 8 bases, with 21 bases between. Germline V CDR1 and CDR2: LGHNA, YSLEER.

The genes are TRBV5-6 and TRBJ2-2; D remains unclear. Trimming removed 1 base from V and 5 bases from J, with 6 bases in between. Germline V gene lookup returns CDR1 SGHDT and CDR2 YYEEEE. CDR3 length: 13 amino acids. The CDR3 spells CASSLQMTGELFF. The CDR3 DNA reads TGTGCCAGCAGCTTGCAGATGACCGGGGAGCTGTTTTTT. Combining the CDR3 with reference TRBV5-6 and TRBJ2-2 gives the whole variable domain DAGVTQSPTHLIKTRGQQVTLRCSPKSGHDTVSWYQQALGQGPQFIFQYYEEEERQRGNFPDRFSGHQFPNYSSELNVNALLLGDSALYLCASSLQMTGELFFGEGSRLTVL.

This clonotype was observed a few times. The genes are TRBV20-1 and TRBJ2-5, with TRBD2 matching 12 bases. Germline CDR1 reads DFQATT; CDR2 reads SNEGSKA (reference sequence). The CDR3 spans 16 residues. V lost 2 bases and J lost 5; bases outside the gene matches: 9. The DNA of the CDR3 is TGCAGTGCTAGATCATGGCTAGCGGGGGGGCCCGAGACCCAGTACTTC. Its translation: CSARSWLAGGPETQYF.

This clonotype appeared many times. V and J are TRBV11-2 and TRBJ2-5; D is possibly TRBD1 (6 bases). The germline CDR1 and CDR2 sequences are SGHAT and FQNNGV. This CDR3 region has 11 residues. The V and J ends lost 5 bases and 5 bases respectively, with 6 bases between them. The DNA for the CDR3 is TGTGCCAGCAGCCAGGGGGAGACCCAGTACTTC. Translating gives CASSQGETQYF.

The table lists this clonotype with a few counts. V usage is TRBV29-1 and J usage is TRBJ2-2; D remains unclear. V lost 4 bases and J lost 6, with 15 bases in between. The CDR3 has 14 residues. The germline V gene has CDR1 SQVTM and CDR2 ANQGSEA. This chain's CDR3 is CSVVLDPNPGELFF. CDR3 nucleotides: TGCAGCGTTGTATTAGACCCTAACCCCGGGGAGCTGTTTTTT.

This chain joins TRBV4-1 and TRBJ1-6; no clear D gene. The CDR3 is 15 amino acids. V dropped 1 base and J dropped 7 bases, with 11 bases sitting between them. Germline V gene lookup returns CDR1 MGHRA and CDR2 YSYEKL. The CDR3 is CASSQVPDGNSPLHF. The CDR3 region has the DNA TGCGCCAGCAGCCAAGTTCCCGACGGGAATTCACCCCTCCACTTT.

This clonotype was counted a few times. The chain employs TRBV7-2 and TRBJ1-2, with D uncertain. Trimming shortened V by 2 bases and J by 2 bases, and 9 bases separated the two germline ends. From germline, CDR1 is SGHTA and CDR2 FQGNSA. This CDR3 spans 14 amino acids. The CDR3 region has the DNA TGTGCCAGCAGCTTATTCGACGGAAACTATGGCTACACCTTC. Its translation: CASSLFDGNYGYTF.

This clonotype has more than one count but fewer than ten. This chain connects TRBV25-1 to TRBJ1-1; no firm D call. With 1 base removed from V and 1 base from J, the gap between germline ends came to 16 bases. This CDR3 region has 17 residues. CDR1 is MGHDK, CDR2 SYGVNS, per germline. CDR3: CASSESVLGSKNTEAFF. The DNA for the CDR3 is TGTGCCAGCAGTGAATCGGTGCTGGGGTCGAAGAACACTGAAGCTTTCTTT.

The genes are TRBV12-3 or TRBV12-4 and TRBJ2-3, with D possibly TRBD2 on 6 matching bases. V was shortened by 6 bases and J by 2 bases, with 18 bases between the two germline ends. The CDR3 sequence is 16 residues long. CDR3 bases: TGTGCCAGCAGGCTAACCCCGGGACTGAACACAGATACGCAGTATTTT. Protein product: CASRLTPGLNTDTQYF.

The V and J genes are TRBV9 and TRBJ1-1, with D possibly being TRBD1 (5 bases). Germline V lookup: CDR1 SGDLS, CDR2 YYNGEE. The CDR3 contains 19 residues. Trimming left V 0 bases short and J 2 bases short, with 23 bases between. The CDR3 spells CASSVVPGRSWDYNTEAFF. The CDR3 region has the DNA TGTGCCAGCAGCGTAGTTCCCGGTCGGTCGTGGGACTACAACACTGAAGCTTTCTTT.

This clonotype was detected ten times or more. The chain is built from TRBV28 and TRBJ1-2, with 8 bases identical to TRBD1. Germline V lookup: CDR1 MDHEN, CDR2 SYDVKM. V shed 6 bases, J shed 7 bases, and the junction held 7 bases outside the gene matches. This CDR3 spans 13 amino acids. CDR3 coding DNA: TGTGCCAGCAGGACACAGGGGGATGGTGGCTACACCTTC. It encodes CASRTQGDGGYTF.

This clonotype has a single count. The gene calls are TRBV13 and TRBJ2-3, with 13 bases that match TRBD2. V was clipped by 5 bases and J by 6 bases; unmatched bases: 11. CDR3 length equals 17 residues. Looked up from germline, CDR1 is PRHDT and CDR2 is FYEKMQ (reference sequence). DNA of the CDR3: TGTGCCAGCAGCCACGGGACTAGCGGGACGGTGGTGGATACGCAGTATTTT. It encodes CASSHGTSGTVVDTQYF.

This clonotype was seen a few times. This chain links TRBV11-2 with TRBJ2-1; 9 bases line up with TRBD1. Trimming cost V 1 base and J 8 bases; bases outside gene matches: 9. The CDR3 length is 16 residues. From germline, CDR1 is SGHAT and CDR2 FQNNGV. This CDR3 reads CASSLGPGQGFDEQFF. CDR3 nucleotide sequence: TGTGCCAGCAGCTTAGGACCGGGACAGGGTTTTGATGAGCAGTTCTTC.

The V gene is TRBV21-1, the J gene TRBJ2-6; no check of the table's D call, TRBD2, against the DNA was made. TRBV21-1 is tagged as a pseudogene. This CDR3 has 22 residues. The CDR3 DNA is TGTGCCAGCAGCAAAGGGCTTGTCGATGGGGGAGGCAACCTATCTGGGGCCAACGTCCTGACTTTC. Translation: CASSKGLVDGGGNLSGANVLTF.

V and J are TRBV7-2 and TRBJ2-6; TRBD1 might be the D (5 bases). Looked up from germline, CDR1 is SGHTA and CDR2 is FQGNSA. The CDR3 loop spans 16 amino acids. Trimming took off 4 bases at V and 3 bases at J, with 13 bases between the two ends. CDR3: CASSSVSRGGANVLTF. The DNA for the CDR3 is TGTGCCAGCAGCTCGGTCTCTAGGGGTGGGGCCAACGTCCTGACTTTC.